Listed below are T cell receptor beta chains from one sample, sequenced in a study of blood T cells in healthy people across ages. MiXCR, run by TCRdb on the 5' RACE reads, gives a single entry per CDR3 protein. Of 1.8 million or so distinct CDR3 sequences in the sample, around 42% were seen once. The sequencing sample was made of blood. These receptor sequences come from a human donor in good health. The CDR3 runs from the conserved cysteine through the conserved F or W. Fields, in order: D gene, clone size, V gene, J gene, CDR3 protein, CDR3 DNA. D genes are given only for firm matches. Part of the rows lack a size; the others show once, few, many or a class for expanded clones.

D gene: TRBD1
clone size: NA
V gene: TRBV15
J gene: TRBJ2-5
CDR3 protein: CATSRSTGVETQYF
CDR3 DNA: TGTGCCACCAGCAGATCAACAGGGGTAGAGACCCAGTACTTC

D gene: TRBD2
clone size: few
V gene: TRBV28
J gene: TRBJ2-7
CDR3 protein: CASSLLRLAGDYEQYF
CDR3 DNA: TGTGCCAGCAGTTTATTGAGACTAGCGGGGGACTACGAGCAGTACTTC

D gene: NA
clone size: few
V gene: TRBV20-1
J gene: TRBJ2-5
CDR3 protein: CSARNPGPETQYF
CDR3 DNA: TGCAGTGCTAGAAACCCAGGGCCGGAGACCCAGTACTTC

D gene: TRBD1
clone size: few
V gene: TRBV27
J gene: TRBJ2-1
CDR3 protein: CASYTGGGEQFF
CDR3 DNA: TGTGCCAGCTATACAGGGGGCGGTGAGCAGTTCTTC

D gene: NA
clone size: few
V gene: TRBV5-1
J gene: TRBJ2-3
CDR3 protein: CASSSGGGTERTDTQYF
CDR3 DNA: TGCGCCAGCAGCTCCGGGGGGGGGACAGAGAGGACAGATACGCAGTATTTT

D gene: TRBD1
clone size: few
V gene: TRBV4-1
J gene: TRBJ1-2
CDR3 protein: CASSHPTGSTGGYTF
CDR3 DNA: TGCGCCAGCAGCCACCCGACAGGGTCGACGGGAGGCTACACCTTC

D gene: NA
clone size: NA
V gene: TRBV24-1
J gene: TRBJ2-7
CDR3 protein: CATSDFKGGRPSSYEQYF
CDR3 DNA: TGTGCCACCAGTGATTTCAAGGGGGGCAGGCCAAGCTCCTACGAGCAGTACTTC

D gene: NA
clone size: NA
V gene: TRBV12-3/TRBV12-4
J gene: TRBJ2-5
CDR3 protein: CASSLTDRVPQETQYF
CDR3 DNA: TGTGCCAGCAGTTTAACGGACAGAGTACCGCAAGAGACCCAGTACTTC

D gene: TRBD2
clone size: NA
V gene: TRBV12-3/TRBV12-4
J gene: TRBJ2-1
CDR3 protein: CARPAGPYNEQFF
CDR3 DNA: TGTGCCCGACCAGCGGGACCCTACAATGAGCAGTTCTTC

D gene: NA
clone size: once
V gene: TRBV15
J gene: TRBJ1-1
CDR3 protein: CATSRDRGYTEAFF
CDR3 DNA: TGTGCCACCAGCAGAGATAGGGGGTACACTGAAGCTTTCTTT

D gene: NA
clone size: NA
V gene: TRBV7-2
J gene: TRBJ1-6
CDR3 protein: CASSLEGRARSPLHF
CDR3 DNA: TGTGCCAGCAGCTTAGAGGGCAGGGCCCGATCACCCCTCCACTTT

D gene: NA
clone size: few
V gene: TRBV6-2/TRBV6-3
J gene: TRBJ2-3
CDR3 protein: CASSYIRAVTDTQYF
CDR3 DNA: TGTGCCAGCAGTTACATTCGAGCGGTAACAGATACGCAGTATTTT

D gene: NA
clone size: NA
V gene: TRBV7-6
J gene: TRBJ2-1
CDR3 protein: CAGSPPRPTAAEQFF
CDR3 DNA: TGTGCCGGCAGCCCCCCTCGCCCGACGGCGGCTGAGCAGTTCTTC

D gene: TRBD1
clone size: NA
V gene: TRBV11-1
J gene: TRBJ2-1
CDR3 protein: CASSHLGDRGVYNEQFF
CDR3 DNA: TGTGCCAGCAGCCATTTGGGTGACAGGGGTGTTTACAATGAGCAGTTCTTC

D gene: TRBD1
clone size: few
V gene: TRBV29-1
J gene: TRBJ1-1
CDR3 protein: CSVDSRGLGEAFF
CDR3 DNA: TGCAGCGTTGATTCCAGGGGGCTGGGTGAAGCTTTCTTT

D gene: TRBD2
clone size: NA
V gene: TRBV11-1
J gene: TRBJ2-7
CDR3 protein: CASSSPREGSANYEQYF
CDR3 DNA: TGTGCCAGCAGCTCCCCCCGGGAGGGTAGCGCGAACTACGAGCAGTACTTC

D gene: NA
clone size: few
V gene: TRBV5-1
J gene: TRBJ2-5
CDR3 protein: CASSIGTVEETQYF
CDR3 DNA: TGCGCCAGCAGCATAGGGACGGTGGAAGAGACCCAGTACTTC

D gene: TRBD2
clone size: NA
V gene: TRBV29-1
J gene: TRBJ2-7
CDR3 protein: CSVPSGTSYEQYF
CDR3 DNA: TGCAGCGTGCCGTCCGGGACTAGCTACGAGCAGTACTTC

D gene: TRBD2
clone size: NA
V gene: TRBV5-6
J gene: TRBJ2-1
CDR3 protein: CASTLLAGDHNEQFF
CDR3 DNA: TGTGCCAGCACCCTCCTAGCGGGGGACCACAATGAGCAGTTCTTC

D gene: NA
clone size: NA
V gene: TRBV11-2
J gene: TRBJ2-1
CDR3 protein: CACNPLGFNEQFF
CDR3 DNA: TGTGCCTGCAACCCCCTGGGGTTCAATGAGCAGTTCTTC

D gene: NA
clone size: NA
V gene: TRBV9
J gene: TRBJ1-5
CDR3 protein: CASSSGRGGQPQHF
CDR3 DNA: TGTGCCAGCAGCTCAGGGAGGGGAGGTCAGCCCCAGCATTTT

D gene: TRBD1
clone size: few
V gene: TRBV6-2/TRBV6-3
J gene: TRBJ1-5
CDR3 protein: CASSKRQGMNQPQHF
CDR3 DNA: TGTGCCAGCAGTAAACGACAGGGTATGAATCAGCCCCAGCATTTT

D gene: NA
clone size: NA
V gene: TRBV7-3
J gene: TRBJ2-1
CDR3 protein: CASSSSFGGSYNEQFF
CDR3 DNA: TGTGCCAGCAGCTCCTCCTTTGGTGGTTCCTACAATGAGCAGTTCTTC

D gene: NA
clone size: few
V gene: TRBV6-1
J gene: TRBJ2-7
CDR3 protein: CASIFQDTYHEQYF
CDR3 DNA: TGTGCCAGCATCTTTCAGGACACCTACCACGAGCAGTACTTC